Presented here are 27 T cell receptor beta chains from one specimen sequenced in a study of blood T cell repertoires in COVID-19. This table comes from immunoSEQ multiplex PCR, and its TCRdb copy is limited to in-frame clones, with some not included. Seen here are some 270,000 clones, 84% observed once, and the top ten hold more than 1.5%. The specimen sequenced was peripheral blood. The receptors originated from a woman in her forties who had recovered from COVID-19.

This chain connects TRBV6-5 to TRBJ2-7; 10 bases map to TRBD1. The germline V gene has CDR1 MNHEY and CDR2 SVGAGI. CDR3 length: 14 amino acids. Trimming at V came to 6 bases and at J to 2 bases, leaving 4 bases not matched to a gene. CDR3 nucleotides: TGTGCCAGCAGACCCGGGACAGGGGCCTACGAGCAGTACTTC. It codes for CASRPGTGAYEQYF.

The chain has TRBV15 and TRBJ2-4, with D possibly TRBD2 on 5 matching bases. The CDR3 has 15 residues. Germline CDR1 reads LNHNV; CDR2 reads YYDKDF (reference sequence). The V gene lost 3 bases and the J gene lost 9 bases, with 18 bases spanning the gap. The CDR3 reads CATSREENSLGIQYF. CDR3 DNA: TGTGCCACCAGCAGGGAGGAGAACTCTCTAGGCATTCAGTACTTC.

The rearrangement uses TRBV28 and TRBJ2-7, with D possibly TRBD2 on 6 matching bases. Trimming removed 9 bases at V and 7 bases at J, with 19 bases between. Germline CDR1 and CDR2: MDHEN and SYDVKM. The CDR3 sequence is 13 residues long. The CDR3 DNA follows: TGTGCCAGTCAGGGAGGACAACCCCGGGAGCAGTACTTC. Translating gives CASQGGQPREQYF.

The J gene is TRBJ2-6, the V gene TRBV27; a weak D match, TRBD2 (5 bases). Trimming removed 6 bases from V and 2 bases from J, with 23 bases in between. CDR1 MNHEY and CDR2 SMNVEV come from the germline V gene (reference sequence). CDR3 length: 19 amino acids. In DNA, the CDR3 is TGTGCCAGCAGCCCCTGGCGAGGGTGGGGTGGCGCTGGGGCCAACGTCCTGACTTTC. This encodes CASSPWRGWGGAGANVLTF.

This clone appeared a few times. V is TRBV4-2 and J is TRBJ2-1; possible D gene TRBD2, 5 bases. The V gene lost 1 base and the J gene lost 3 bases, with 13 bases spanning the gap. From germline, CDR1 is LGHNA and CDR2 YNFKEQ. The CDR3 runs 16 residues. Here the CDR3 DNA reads TGTGCCAGCAGCCAAGTTGAAAGCGGATACTACAATGAGCAGTTCTTC. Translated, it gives CASSQVESGYYNEQFF.

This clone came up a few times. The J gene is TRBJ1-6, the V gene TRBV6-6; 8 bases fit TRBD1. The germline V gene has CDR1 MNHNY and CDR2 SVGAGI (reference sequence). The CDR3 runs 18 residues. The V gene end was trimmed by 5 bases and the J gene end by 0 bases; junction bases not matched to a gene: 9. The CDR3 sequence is CASSPSTGVSSYNSPLHF. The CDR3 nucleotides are TGTGCCAGCAGTCCGTCGACAGGGGTGAGCTCCTATAATTCACCCCTCCACTTT.

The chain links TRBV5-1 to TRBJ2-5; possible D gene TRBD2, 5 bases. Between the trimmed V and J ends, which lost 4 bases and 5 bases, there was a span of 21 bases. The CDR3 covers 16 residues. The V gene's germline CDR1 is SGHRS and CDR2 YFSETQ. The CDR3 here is CASSRNNGLRGETQYF. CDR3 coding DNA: TGCGCCAGCAGCCGGAATAACGGGCTCCGCGGGGAGACCCAGTACTTC.

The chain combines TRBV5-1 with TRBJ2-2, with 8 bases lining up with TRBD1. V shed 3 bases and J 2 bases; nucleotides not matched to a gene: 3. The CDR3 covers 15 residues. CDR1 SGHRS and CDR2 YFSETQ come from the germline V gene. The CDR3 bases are TGCGCCAGCAGCTCGACAGGGGTTAACACCGGGGAGCTGTTTTTT. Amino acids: CASSSTGVNTGELFF.

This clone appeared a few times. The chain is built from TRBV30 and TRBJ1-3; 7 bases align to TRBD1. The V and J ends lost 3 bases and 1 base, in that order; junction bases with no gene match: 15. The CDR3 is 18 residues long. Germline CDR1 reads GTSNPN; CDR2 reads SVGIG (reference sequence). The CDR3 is CAWSAEGRGEWSGNTIYF. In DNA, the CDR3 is TGTGCCTGGAGCGCCGAGGGCAGGGGGGAATGGTCTGGAAACACCATATATTTT.

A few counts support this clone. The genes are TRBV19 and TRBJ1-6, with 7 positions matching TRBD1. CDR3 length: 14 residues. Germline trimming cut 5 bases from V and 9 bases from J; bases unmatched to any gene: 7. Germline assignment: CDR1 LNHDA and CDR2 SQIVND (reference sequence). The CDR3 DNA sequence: TGTGCCAGTAGTCTGGGGACAGAGGGTTCACCCCTCCACTTT. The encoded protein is CASSLGTEGSPLHF. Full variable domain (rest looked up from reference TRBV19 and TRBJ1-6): DGGITQSPKYLFRKEGQNVTLSCEQNLNHDAMYWYRQDPGQGLRLIYYSQIVNDFQKGDIAEGYSVSREKKESFPLTVTSAQKNPTAFYLCASSLGTEGSPLHFGNGTRLTVT.

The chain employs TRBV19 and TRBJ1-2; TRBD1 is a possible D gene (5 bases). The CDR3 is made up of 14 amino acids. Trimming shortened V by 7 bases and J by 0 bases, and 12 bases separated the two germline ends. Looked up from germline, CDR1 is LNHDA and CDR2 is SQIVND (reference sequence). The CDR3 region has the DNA TGTGCCAGTATTCAGACAGTCTCTAACTATGGCTACACCTTC. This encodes CASIQTVSNYGYTF. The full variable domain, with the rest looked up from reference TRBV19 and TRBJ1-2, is DGGITQSPKYLFRKEGQNVTLSCEQNLNHDAMYWYRQDPGQGLRLIYYSQIVNDFQKGDIAEGYSVSREKKESFPLTVTSAQKNPTAFYLCASIQTVSNYGYTFGSGTRLTVV.

This chain's CDR3 is CASSATPGGQRNTEAFF. CDR3 in DNA: TGTGCCAGCAGCGCCACCCCCGGGGGGCAAAGGAACACTGAAGCTTTCTTT. V gene TRBV9 combines with J gene TRBJ1-1, with D possibly matching TRBD1 (6 bases). V was shortened by 3 bases and J by 1 base, with 19 bases between the two germline ends. CDR1 is SGDLS, CDR2 YYNGEE, per germline. The CDR3 is 17 amino acids.

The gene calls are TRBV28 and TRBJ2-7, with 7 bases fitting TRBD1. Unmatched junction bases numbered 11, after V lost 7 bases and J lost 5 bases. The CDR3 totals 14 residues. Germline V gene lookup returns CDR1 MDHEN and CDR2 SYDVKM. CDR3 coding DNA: TGTGCCAGCACCCCCGGCAGGGGGTTACACGAGCAGTACTTC. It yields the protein CASTPGRGLHEQYF.

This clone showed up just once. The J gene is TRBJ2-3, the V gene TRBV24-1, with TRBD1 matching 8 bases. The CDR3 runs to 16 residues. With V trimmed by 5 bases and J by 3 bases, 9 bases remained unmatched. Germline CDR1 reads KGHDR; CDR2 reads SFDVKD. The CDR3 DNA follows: TGTGCCACCAGTGCTCCCGGGACAGGCCGTACAGATACGCAGTATTTT. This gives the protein CATSAPGTGRTDTQYF.

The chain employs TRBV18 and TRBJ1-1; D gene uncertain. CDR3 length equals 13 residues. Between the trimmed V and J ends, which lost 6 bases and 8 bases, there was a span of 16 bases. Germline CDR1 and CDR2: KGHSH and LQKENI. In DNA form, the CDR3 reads TGTGCCAGCTCCCGCGGGGAATTCCCCGAAGCTTTCTTT. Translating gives CASSRGEFPEAFF.

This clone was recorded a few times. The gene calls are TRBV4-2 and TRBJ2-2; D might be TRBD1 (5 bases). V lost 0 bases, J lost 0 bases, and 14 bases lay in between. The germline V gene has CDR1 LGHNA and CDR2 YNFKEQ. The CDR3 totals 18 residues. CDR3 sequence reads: CASSQETTASSNTGELFF. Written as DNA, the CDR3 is TGTGCCAGCAGCCAAGAAACGACAGCATCTTCGAACACCGGGGAGCTGTTTTTT.

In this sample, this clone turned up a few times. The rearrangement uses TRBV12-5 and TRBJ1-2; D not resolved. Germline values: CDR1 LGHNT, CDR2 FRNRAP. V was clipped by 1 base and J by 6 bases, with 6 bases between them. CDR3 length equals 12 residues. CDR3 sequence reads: CASGLGRDGYTF. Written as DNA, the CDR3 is TGTGCTAGTGGTTTGGGGAGGGATGGCTACACCTTC.

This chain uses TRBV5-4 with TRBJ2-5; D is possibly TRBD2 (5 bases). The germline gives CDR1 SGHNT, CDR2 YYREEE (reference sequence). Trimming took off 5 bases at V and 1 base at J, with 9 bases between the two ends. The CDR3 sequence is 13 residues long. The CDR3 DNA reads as TGTGCCAGCAGGGGGAGTCCCCAAGAGACCCAGTACTTC. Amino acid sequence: CASRGSPQETQYF.

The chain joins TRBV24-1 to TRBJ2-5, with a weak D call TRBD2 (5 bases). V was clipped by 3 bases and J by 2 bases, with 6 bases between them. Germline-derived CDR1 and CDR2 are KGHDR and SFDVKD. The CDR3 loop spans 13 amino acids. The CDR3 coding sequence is TGTGCCACCAGTGATGCGGGTCAAGAGACCCAGTACTTC. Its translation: CATSDAGQETQYF.

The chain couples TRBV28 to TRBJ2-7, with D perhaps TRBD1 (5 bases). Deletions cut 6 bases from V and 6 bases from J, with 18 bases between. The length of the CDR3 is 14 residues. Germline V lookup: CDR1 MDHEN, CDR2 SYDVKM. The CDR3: CASSGSPETAEQYF. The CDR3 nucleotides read TGTGCCAGCAGCGGCAGCCCCGAGACAGCCGAGCAGTACTTC. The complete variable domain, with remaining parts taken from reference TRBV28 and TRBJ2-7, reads DVKVTQSSRYLVKRTGEKVFLECVQDMDHENMFWYRQDPGLGLRLIYFSYDVKMKEKGDIPEGYSVSREKKERFSLILESASTNQTSMYLCASSGSPETAEQYFGPGTRLTVT.

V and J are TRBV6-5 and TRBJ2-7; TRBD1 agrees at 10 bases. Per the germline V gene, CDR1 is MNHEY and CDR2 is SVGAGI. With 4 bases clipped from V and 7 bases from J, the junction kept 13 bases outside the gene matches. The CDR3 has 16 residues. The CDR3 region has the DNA TGTGCCAGCAGTTCCAGAAGGGACAGGGGTGTGCAGGAGCAGTACTTC. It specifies CASSSRRDRGVQEQYF.

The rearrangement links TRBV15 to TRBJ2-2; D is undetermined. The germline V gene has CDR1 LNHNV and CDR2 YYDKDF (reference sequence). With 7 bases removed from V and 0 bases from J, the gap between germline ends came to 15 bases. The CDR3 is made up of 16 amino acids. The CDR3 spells CATNPYASANTGELFF. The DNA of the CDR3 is TGTGCCACCAACCCTTATGCGTCGGCGAACACCGGGGAGCTGTTTTTT.

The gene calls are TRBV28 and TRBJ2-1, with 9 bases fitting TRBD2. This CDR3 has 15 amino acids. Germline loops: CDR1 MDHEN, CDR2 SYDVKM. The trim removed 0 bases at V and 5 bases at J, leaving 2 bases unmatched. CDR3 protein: CASSLWASGNNEQFF. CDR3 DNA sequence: TGTGCCAGCAGTTTATGGGCTAGCGGGAACAATGAGCAGTTCTTC.

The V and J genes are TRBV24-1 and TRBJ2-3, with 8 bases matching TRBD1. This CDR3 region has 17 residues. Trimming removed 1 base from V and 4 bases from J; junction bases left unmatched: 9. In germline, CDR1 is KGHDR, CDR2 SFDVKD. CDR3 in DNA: TGTGCCACCAGTGATTTCGGGGGCAGGGGGCAGTCAGATACGCAGTATTTT. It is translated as CATSDFGGRGQSDTQYF.

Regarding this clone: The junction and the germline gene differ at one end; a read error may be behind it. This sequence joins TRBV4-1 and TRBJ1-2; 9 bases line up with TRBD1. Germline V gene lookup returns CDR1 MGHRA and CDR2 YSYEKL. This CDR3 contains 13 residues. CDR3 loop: CASSQNHGQGFAF. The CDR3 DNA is TGCGCCAGCAGCCAAAACCACGGACAGGGGTTTGCCTTC.

This chain's CDR3 is CASSQGDTTFTGELFF. In nucleotides, the CDR3 is TGCGCCAGCAGCCAAGGGGACACCACCTTCACCGGGGAGCTGTTTTTT. J is TRBJ2-2 and V is TRBV5-1, with D tentatively TRBD1 (6 bases). The germline gives CDR1 SGHRS, CDR2 YFSETQ. The CDR3 covers 16 residues. V shed 4 bases and J shed 4 bases, with 17 bases lying between them.

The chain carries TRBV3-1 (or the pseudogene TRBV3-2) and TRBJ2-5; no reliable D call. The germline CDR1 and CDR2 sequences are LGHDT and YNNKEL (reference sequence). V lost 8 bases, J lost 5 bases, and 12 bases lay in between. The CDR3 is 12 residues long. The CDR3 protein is CASSRPGETQYF. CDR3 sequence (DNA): TGTGCCAGCTCTCGCCCGGGTGAGACCCAGTACTTC.